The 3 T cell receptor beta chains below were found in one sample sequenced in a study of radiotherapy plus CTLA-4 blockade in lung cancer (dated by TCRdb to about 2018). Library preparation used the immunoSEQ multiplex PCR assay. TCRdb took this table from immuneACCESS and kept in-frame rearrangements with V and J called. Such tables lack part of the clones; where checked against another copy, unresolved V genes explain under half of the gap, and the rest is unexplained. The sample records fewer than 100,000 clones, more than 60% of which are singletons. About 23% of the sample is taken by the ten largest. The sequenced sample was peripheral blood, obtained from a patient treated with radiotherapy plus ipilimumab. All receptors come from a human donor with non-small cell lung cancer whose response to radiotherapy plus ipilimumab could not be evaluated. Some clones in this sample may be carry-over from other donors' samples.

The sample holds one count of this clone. The CDR3 coding sequence is TGTGCCAGCAGCAAAGCTAGTGGGACAGGGGACACTGAAGCTTTCTTT. Protein product: CASSKASGTGDTEAFF. The V gene is TRBV21-1, the J gene TRBJ1-1; the table's D call, TRBD1, has no DNA check behind it. TRBV21-1 is a pseudogene locus. The CDR3 runs 16 residues.

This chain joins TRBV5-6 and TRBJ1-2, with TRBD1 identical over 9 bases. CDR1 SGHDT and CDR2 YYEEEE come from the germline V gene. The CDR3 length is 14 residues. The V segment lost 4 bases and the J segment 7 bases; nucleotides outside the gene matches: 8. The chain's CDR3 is CASSLWWDRAGYTF. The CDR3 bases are TGTGCCAGCAGCCTTTGGTGGGACAGGGCTGGCTACACCTTC.

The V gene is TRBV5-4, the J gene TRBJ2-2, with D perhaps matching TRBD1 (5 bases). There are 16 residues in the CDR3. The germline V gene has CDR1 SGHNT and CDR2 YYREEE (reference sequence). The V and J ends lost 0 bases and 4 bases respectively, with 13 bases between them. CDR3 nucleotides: TGTGCCAGCAGCTTGGGCAGGGATGTGGGCACCGGGGAGCTGTTTTTT. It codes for CASSLGRDVGTGELFF.